These T cell receptor beta chains were read from a single sample in a study of response to subunit inactivated influenza vaccine. MiXCR, applied by TCRdb to the RT-PCR reads, yields one record per CDR3 protein. The sample lists 530,000 or so distinct CDR3 sequences; less than 15% were seen once. The sample in question was PBMCs from blood, obtained 11 to 12 days after vaccination. The source of these receptors is a middle-aged man who received an inactivated influenza vaccine. The CDR3 runs from the conserved cysteine through the conserved F or W. A D gene is named only where the DNA matches it firmly. Size is omitted from some rows. Given values are once, few, many or a class for expanded clones.

D,V,size,J,DNA,CDR3
TRBD1,TRBV28,few,TRBJ1-1,TGTGCCAGCAGTCCGCGGACAGGGTTAACTGAAGCTTTCTTT,CASSPRTGLTEAFF
NA,TRBV7-9,NA,TRBJ1-6,TGTGCCAGCAGCTACGGTTCCTATAATTCACCCCTCCACTTT,CASSYGSYNSPLHF
TRBD2,TRBV20-1,few,TRBJ2-3,TGCAGTGCTACCCAGAGGGCTCTAGCGGGGATCGCAGATACGCAGTATTTT,CSATQRALAGIADTQYF
NA,TRBV11-1,NA,TRBJ2-5,TGTGCCAGCAGCTACCCGGCTAGTGCCCTTTTTGAGACCCAGTACTTC,CASSYPASALFETQYF
NA,TRBV4-1,NA,TRBJ2-7,TGCGCCAGCAGCCAAGATAGAGGGTGGGAGCAGTACTTC,CASSQDRGWEQYF
NA,TRBV3-1,few,TRBJ2-1,TGTGCCAGCAGCCAAACCCAGGGCTTCAATGAGCAGTTCTTC,CASSQTQGFNEQFF
TRBD2,TRBV9,NA,TRBJ2-2,TGTGCCAGCAGCTTCGGACTAGCGGGTGCGAACACCGGGGAGCTGTTTTTT,CASSFGLAGANTGELFF
NA,TRBV21-1,NA,TRBJ1-5,TGTGCCAGCAGCAGACCGTCCTGGAGGGTTAGCAATCAGCCCCAGCATTTT,CASSRPSWRVSNQPQHF
TRBD1,TRBV20-1,few,TRBJ1-6,TGCAGTGCTAGAGGGGACAGGAATTCACCCCTCCACTTT,CSARGDRNSPLHF
NA,TRBV30,few,TRBJ1-5,TGTGCCTGGGCCAAAGGGGCAGTCAAGGATCAGCCCCAGCATTTT,CAWAKGAVKDQPQHF
NA,TRBV7-2,few,TRBJ2-7,TGTGCCAGCAGCCCCCGGGCCACAATTTCGTACGAGCAGTACTTC,CASSPRATISYEQYF
TRBD1,TRBV11-2,NA,TRBJ2-7,TGTGCCAGCAGCCAACAACAGGGGGCCAGCTACGAGCAGTACTTC,CASSQQQGASYEQYF
NA,TRBV2,few,TRBJ2-1,TGTGCCAGCAGTGAAACACGGGGGCAGTCGAATGAGCAGTTCTTC,CASSETRGQSNEQFF
NA,TRBV4-1,few,TRBJ1-2,TGCGCCAGCAGCCAGATGACAGGTGGCTATGGCTACACCTTC,CASSQMTGGYGYTF
NA,TRBV5-1,NA,TRBJ2-5,TGCGCCAGCAGCTGGGGGAGTGGGGAAGAGACCCAGTACTTC,CASSWGSGEETQYF
TRBD2,TRBV18,NA,TRBJ2-7,TGTGCCAGCTCCCGGGGAGCGGGAGGGACCTACGAGCAGTACTTC,CASSRGAGGTYEQYF